The entry below describes one TCR beta chain. Original data processing: It was from reference gene primer amplification that nucleated cell counts were estimated. TCRdb's copy holds only in-frame clones and misses some; the assay was immunoSEQ multiplex PCR. The V and J calls and clone size were taken over from that table, and D and trimming were inferred from the DNA. In the table there are some 130,000 clones, 70% to 80% of which are singletons. V was clipped by 3 bases and J by 2 bases; unmatched bases: 8. The CDR3 covers 16 residues. Germline V gene lookup returns CDR1 GTSNPN and CDR2 SVGIG (reference sequence). The sample comes from a study of blood T cell repertoires in COVID-19. Background on the study: T cells, B-cell-depleted T cells, or PBMCs provided the cDNA or gDNA that served as material.

Source material: peripheral blood. The rearrangement uses TRBV30 and TRBJ2-7, with TRBD1 matching over 12 bases. This receptor was obtained from a man aged 55-75 years who had recovered from COVID-19. The CDR3 DNA is TGTGCCTGGAGCCACGGGACAGGGGGCCGCGCCTACGAGCAGTACTTC. Protein: CAWSHGTGGRAYEQYF.